This T cell receptor beta chain was observed in a study of regulatory dendritic cells for organ transplantation. Assay: immunoSEQ multiplex PCR; the TCRdb copy retains only in-frame clones and omits some. The data show about 3,500 clones, about 60% seen once. CFSE-labeled sorted T cells met regulatory or mature dendritic cells for 5 days. Study-level findings and limits: Among resting subsets, memory CD8+ cells contained the most alloreactive clonotypes.

Regarding this clone: Its cognate antigen is unknown.

Sequenced material: memory CD8+ T cells from blood cultured with dendritic cells. The subset here: CD45RO+ memory T cells. The receptor was isolated from a human donor in good health.

The CDR3: CASSFGGTNTEAFF. The CDR3 nucleotides read TGTGCCAGCAGTTTCGGAGGGACGAACACTGAAGCTTTCTTT. V gene TRBV27 combines with J gene TRBJ1-1, with D perhaps matching TRBD1 (5 bases). CDR3 length: 14 residues. Trimming shortened V by 3 bases and J by 1 base, and 9 bases separated the two germline ends. Germline CDR1 is MNHEY and CDR2 is SMNVEV (reference sequence).